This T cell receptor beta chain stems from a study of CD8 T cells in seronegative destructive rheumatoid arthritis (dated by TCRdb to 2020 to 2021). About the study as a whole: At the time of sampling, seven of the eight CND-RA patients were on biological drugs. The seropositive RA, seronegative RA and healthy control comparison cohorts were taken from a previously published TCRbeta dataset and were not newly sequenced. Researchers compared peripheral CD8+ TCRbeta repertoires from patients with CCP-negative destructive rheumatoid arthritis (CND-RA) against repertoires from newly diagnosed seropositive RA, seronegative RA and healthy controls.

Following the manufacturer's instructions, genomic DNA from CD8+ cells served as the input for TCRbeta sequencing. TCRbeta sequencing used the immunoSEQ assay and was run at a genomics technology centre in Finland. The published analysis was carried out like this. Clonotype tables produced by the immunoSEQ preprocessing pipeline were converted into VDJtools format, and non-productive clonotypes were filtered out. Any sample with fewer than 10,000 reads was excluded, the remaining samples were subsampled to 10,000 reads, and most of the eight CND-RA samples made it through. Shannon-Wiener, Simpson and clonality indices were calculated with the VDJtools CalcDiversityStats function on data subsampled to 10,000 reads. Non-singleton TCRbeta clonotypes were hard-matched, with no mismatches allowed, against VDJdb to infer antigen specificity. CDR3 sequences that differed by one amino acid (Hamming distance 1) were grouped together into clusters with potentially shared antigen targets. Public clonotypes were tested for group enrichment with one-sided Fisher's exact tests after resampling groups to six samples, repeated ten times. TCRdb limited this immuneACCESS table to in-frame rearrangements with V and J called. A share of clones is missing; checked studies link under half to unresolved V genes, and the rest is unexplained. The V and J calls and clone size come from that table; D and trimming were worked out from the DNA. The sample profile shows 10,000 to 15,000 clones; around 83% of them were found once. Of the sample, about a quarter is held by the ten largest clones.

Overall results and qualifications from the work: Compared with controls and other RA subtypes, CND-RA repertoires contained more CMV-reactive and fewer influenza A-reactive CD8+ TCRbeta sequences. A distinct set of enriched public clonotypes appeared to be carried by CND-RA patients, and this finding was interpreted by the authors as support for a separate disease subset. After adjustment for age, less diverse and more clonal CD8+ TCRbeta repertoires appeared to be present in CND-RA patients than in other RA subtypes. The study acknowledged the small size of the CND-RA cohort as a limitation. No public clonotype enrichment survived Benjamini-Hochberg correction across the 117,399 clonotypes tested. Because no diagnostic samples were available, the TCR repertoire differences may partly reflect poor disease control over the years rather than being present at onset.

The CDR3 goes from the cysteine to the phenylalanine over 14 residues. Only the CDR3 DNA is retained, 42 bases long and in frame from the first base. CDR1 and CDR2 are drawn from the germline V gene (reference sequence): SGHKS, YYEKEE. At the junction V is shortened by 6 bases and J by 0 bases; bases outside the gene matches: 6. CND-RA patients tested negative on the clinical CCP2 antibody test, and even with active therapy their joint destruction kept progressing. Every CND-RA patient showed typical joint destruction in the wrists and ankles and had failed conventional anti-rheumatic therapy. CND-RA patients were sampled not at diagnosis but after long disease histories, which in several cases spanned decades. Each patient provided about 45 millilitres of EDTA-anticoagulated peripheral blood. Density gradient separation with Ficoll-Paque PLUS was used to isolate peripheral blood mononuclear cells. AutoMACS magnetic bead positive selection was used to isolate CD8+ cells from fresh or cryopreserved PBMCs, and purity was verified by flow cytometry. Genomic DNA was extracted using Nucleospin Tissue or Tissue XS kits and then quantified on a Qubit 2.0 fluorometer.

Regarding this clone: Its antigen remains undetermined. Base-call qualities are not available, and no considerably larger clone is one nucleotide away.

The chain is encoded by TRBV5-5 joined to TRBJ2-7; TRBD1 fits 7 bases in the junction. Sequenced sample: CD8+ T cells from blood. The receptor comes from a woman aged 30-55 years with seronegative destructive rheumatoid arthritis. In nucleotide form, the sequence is TGTGCCAGCACTCACAGGGGCCCCTCCTACGAGCAGTACTTC. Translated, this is CASTHRGPSYEQYF.